The 8 T cell receptor beta chains below come from one sample, sequenced in a study of cytomegalovirus exposure and HLA in healthy donors. PCR used 60 Vbeta primers and 13 Jbeta primers. Produced via immunoSEQ multiplex PCR; TCRdb's table is partial and in-frame only. Among hundreds of thousands of clones listed, approximately 81% were seen once. Sequenced material: PBMCs. These receptors were obtained from a man aged 25-45 years in good health and CMV-seronegative.

V usage is TRBV10-3 and J usage is TRBJ1-5, with D maybe TRBD1 (5 bases). The germline V gene has CDR1 ENHRY and CDR2 SYGVKD. This CDR3 contains 16 residues. Trimming removed 4 bases from V and 2 bases from J, with 15 bases in between. DNA of the CDR3: TGTGCCATCAGTGCAGGCAGGGCGAGCGGCAATCAGCCCCAGCATTTT. It specifies CAISAGRASGNQPQHF.

V and J are TRBV2 and TRBJ1-2; D gene unclear. Trimming left V 4 bases short and J 6 bases short, with 12 bases between. This CDR3 has 13 amino acids. The germline gives CDR1 SNHLY, CDR2 FYNNEI. CDR3 in DNA: TGTGCCAGCAGTGCGGGGAGGCTTGATGGCTACACCTTC. It yields the protein CASSAGRLDGYTF.

The rearrangement links TRBV9 to TRBJ2-2; 9 bases agree with TRBD1. The junction had 9 bases not matched to a gene; V was cut back by 0 bases and J by 6 bases. Germline V gene sequence: CDR1 SGDLS, CDR2 YYNGEE. The CDR3 covers 17 residues. The CDR3 loop is CASSVEAGTGMSGELFF. The CDR3 bases are TGTGCCAGCAGCGTAGAAGCGGGGACAGGGATGTCCGGGGAGCTGTTTTTT.

Note on this clone: Other DNA sequences in the sample encode the same CDR3. The rearrangement links TRBV27 to TRBJ1-6; 9 bases line up with TRBD1. Trimming removed 5 bases from V and 6 bases from J; junction bases left unmatched: 8. This CDR3 region has 16 residues. Germline V CDR1 and CDR2: MNHEY, SMNVEV (reference sequence). CDR3 bases: TGTGCCAGCAGTCCCGGGACAGGGAACCCTAATTCACCCCTCCACTTT. Its protein is CASSPGTGNPNSPLHF.

The CDR3 sequence: CAISESNIERSYEQYF. The CDR3, as DNA: TGTGCCATCAGTGAGTCTAATATCGAGCGGAGCTACGAGCAGTACTTC. The chain couples TRBV10-3 to TRBJ2-5; a possible D gene is TRBD2 (5 bases). The J call is uncertain, as TRBJ2-7 better fits the DNA end. From germline, CDR1 is ENHRY and CDR2 SYGVKD. This CDR3 contains 16 residues.

This clone came up once. V and J are TRBV7-2 and TRBJ1-1, with a weak D call TRBD1 (5 bases). Germline V gene data show CDR1 as SGHTA and CDR2 as FQGNSA. The CDR3 has 13 amino acids. V dropped 3 bases and J dropped 11 bases, with 16 bases sitting between them. The CDR3 spells CASSLLVRGGAFF. DNA for the CDR3: TGTGCCAGCAGCTTGTTGGTTAGGGGTGGGGCTTTCTTT. The whole variable domain, filled in from reference TRBV7-2 and TRBJ1-1, reads GAGVSQSPSNKVTEKGKDVELRCDPISGHTALYWYRQSLGQGLEFLIYFQGNSAPDKSGLPSDRFSAERTGGSVSTLTIQRTQQEDSAVYLCASSLLVRGGAFFGQGTRLTVV.

The chain joins TRBV7-2 to TRBJ2-7; D ambiguous. V lost 5 bases and J lost 0, with 5 bases in between. CDR3 size: 12 residues. Germline V gene data show CDR1 as SGHTA and CDR2 as FQGNSA. CDR3 DNA sequence: TGTGCCAGCAGCCCTAACTCCTACGAGCAGTACTTC. Its translation: CASSPNSYEQYF.

This sequence joins TRBV2 and TRBJ1-2; TRBD1 matches at 8 bases. Germline trimming cut 8 bases from V and 8 bases from J; bases unmatched to any gene: 4. Germline V gene sequence: CDR1 SNHLY, CDR2 FYNNEI. CDR3 length equals 11 residues. In DNA form, the CDR3 reads TGTGCCAGCCCGGGACAGGACGGCTACACCTTC. Protein product: CASPGQDGYTF.